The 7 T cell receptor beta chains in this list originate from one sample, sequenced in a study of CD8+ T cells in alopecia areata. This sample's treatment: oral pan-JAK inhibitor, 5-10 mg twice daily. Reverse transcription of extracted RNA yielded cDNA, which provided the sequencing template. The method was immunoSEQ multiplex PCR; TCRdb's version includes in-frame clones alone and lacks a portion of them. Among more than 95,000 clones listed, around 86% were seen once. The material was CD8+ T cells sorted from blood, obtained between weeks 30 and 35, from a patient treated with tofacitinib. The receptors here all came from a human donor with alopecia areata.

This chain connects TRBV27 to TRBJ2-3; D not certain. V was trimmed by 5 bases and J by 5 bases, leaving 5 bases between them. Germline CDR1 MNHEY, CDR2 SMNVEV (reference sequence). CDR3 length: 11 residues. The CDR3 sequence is CASSAGDTQYF. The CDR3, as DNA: TGTGCCAGCAGTGCAGGAGATACGCAGTATTTT.

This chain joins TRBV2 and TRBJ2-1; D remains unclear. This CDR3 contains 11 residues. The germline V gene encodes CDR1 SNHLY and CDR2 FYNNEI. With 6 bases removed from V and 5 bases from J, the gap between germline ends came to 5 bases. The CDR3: CASRPHNEQFF. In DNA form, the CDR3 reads TGTGCCAGCAGACCACACAATGAGCAGTTCTTC.

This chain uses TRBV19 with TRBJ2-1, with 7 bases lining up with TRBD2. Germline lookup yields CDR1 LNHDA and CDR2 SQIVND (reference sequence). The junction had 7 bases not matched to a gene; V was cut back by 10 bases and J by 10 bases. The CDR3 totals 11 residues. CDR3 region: CATYGEGEQFF. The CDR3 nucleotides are TGTGCCACTTATGGGGAGGGCGAGCAGTTCTTC.

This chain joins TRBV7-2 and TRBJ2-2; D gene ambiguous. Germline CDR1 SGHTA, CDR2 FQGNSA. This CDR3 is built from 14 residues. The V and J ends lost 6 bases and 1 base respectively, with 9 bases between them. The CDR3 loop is CASSLVGNTGELFF. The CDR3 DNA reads TGTGCCAGCAGTCTGGTGGGGAACACCGGGGAGCTGTTTTTT. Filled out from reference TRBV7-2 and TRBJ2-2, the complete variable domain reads GAGVSQSPSNKVTEKGKDVELRCDPISGHTALYWYRQSLGQGLEFLIYFQGNSAPDKSGLPSDRFSAERTGGSVSTLTIQRTQQEDSAVYLCASSLVGNTGELFFGEGSRLTVL.

The CDR3 coding sequence is TGTGCCAGCAGCCCCAAGGGATCCTACGAGCAGTACTTC. Its translation: CASSPKGSYEQYF. The chain uses TRBV27 and TRBJ2-7; D remains ambiguous. The length of the CDR3 is 13 residues. The V end was cut by 6 bases, the J end by 1 base, with 10 bases between. The germline V gene encodes CDR1 MNHEY and CDR2 SMNVEV (reference sequence).

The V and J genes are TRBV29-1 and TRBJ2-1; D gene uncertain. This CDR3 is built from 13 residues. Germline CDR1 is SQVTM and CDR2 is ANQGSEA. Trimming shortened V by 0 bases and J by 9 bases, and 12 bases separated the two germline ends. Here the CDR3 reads CSVEEHPAAEQFF. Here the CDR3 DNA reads TGCAGCGTTGAAGAACATCCCGCGGCTGAGCAGTTCTTC.

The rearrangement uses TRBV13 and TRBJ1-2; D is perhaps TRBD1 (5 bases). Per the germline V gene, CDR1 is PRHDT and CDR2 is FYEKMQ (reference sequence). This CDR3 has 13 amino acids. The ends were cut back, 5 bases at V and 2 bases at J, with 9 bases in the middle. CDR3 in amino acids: CASSLRDNYGYTF. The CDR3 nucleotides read TGTGCCAGCAGCCTCCGGGACAACTATGGCTACACCTTC.